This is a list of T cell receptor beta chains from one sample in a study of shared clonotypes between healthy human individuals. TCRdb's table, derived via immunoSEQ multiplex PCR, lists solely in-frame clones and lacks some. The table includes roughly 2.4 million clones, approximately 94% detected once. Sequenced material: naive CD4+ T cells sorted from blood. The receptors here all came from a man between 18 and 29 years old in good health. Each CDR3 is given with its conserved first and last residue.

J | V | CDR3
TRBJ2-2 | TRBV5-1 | CASSLEGQGSVNTGELFF
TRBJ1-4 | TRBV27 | CASSFSGTGPNEKLFF
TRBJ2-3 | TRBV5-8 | CASSLMVGQGATDTQYF
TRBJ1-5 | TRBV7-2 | CASSTQTGAVQPQHF
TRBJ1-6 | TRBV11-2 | CASSSRGDWVEWPLHF
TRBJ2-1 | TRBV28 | CASTHLLLQTYNEQFF
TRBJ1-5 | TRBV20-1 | CSARNRGPQHF
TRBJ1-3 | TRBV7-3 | CASSRGSGNTIYF
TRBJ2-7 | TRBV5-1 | CASSFTGQGYEQYF
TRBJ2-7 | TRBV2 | CASSGTNLYEQYF
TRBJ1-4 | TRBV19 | CASSIGERPNEKLFF
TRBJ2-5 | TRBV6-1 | CASLRTGGETQYF
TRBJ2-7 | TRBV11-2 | CASSLEGVARSNEQYF
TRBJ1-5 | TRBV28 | CASSPLGQPQHF
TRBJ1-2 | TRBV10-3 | CAISEIVVGYTF
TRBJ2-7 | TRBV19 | CASSPDQYEQYF
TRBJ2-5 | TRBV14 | CASSQDPAGSETQYF